What follows are 23 T cell receptor beta chains derived from one specimen sequenced in a study of human T cells and chemical hapten exposure. The time point denotes: patch test 3, about 24 weeks after DPC sensitization. Specified treatment: therapeutic diphenylcyclopropenone sensitization with weekly scalp DPC. TCRdb reprocessed the RACE reads with MiXCR, giving one entry per CDR3 protein. The sample includes more than 95,000 distinct CDR3 sequences, roughly a quarter of them seen just once. Sample: whole blood, taken in connection with sensitization to the hapten diphenylcyclopropenone (DPC). The receptor source for this set is a man aged 40-55 years with alopecia areata. Some clones in this sample may be carry-over from other donors' samples.

The rearrangement links TRBV20-1 to TRBJ1-4; D unresolved. The CDR3 sequence is 13 residues long. V was cut by 6 bases and J by 0 bases, with 8 bases left in between. Germline values: CDR1 DFQATT, CDR2 SNEGSKA (reference sequence). The CDR3 DNA reads as TGCAGTGCCAGAATTACAACTAATGAAAAACTGTTTTTT. Its translation is CSARITTNEKLFF.

This clonotype was found a few times. The chain joins TRBV6-2 or TRBV6-3 to TRBJ2-4, with 7 positions matching TRBD2. V shed 5 bases and J 3 bases; nucleotides not matched to a gene: 10. The germline CDR1 and CDR2 sequences are MNHEY and SVGEGT. This CDR3 contains 16 residues. The CDR3 DNA is TGTGCCAGCAGTCCGGGGCTAGCGGTCTTCAAAAACATTCAGTACTTC. It translates to CASSPGLAVFKNIQYF.

This chain joins TRBV6-2 or TRBV6-3 and TRBJ1-3, with D possibly TRBD1 on 6 matching bases. Trimming removed 6 bases from V and 0 bases from J, with 12 bases in between. The CDR3 has 15 residues. Germline V gives CDR1 MNHEY, CDR2 SVGEGT. CDR3 nucleotide sequence: TGTGCCAGCAGGTTCGGACAGAGCTCTGGAAACACCATATATTTT. Its protein product is CASRFGQSSGNTIYF.

V is TRBV3-1 and J is TRBJ1-4; 9 nucleotides match TRBD1. The germline V gene has CDR1 LGHDT and CDR2 YNNKEL (reference sequence). The junction had 3 bases not matched to a gene; V was cut back by 4 bases and J by 9 bases. The CDR3 has 13 residues. The CDR3 DNA sequence: TGTGCCAGCAGCCCCGGGACAGGGCAAAAACTGTTTTTT. It specifies CASSPGTGQKLFF.

The table lists this clonotype with a few counts. The chain carries TRBV3-1 and TRBJ1-6, with 8 bases matching TRBD1. From germline, CDR1 is LGHDT and CDR2 YNNKEL (reference sequence). CDR3 size: 13 residues. The trim removed 10 bases at V and 7 bases at J, leaving 6 bases unmatched. CDR3 sequence reads: CATHGQGNSPLHF. CDR3 bases: TGTGCCACCCACGGACAGGGAAATTCACCCCTCCACTTT.

This chain links TRBV7-9 with TRBJ2-5; D uncertain. CDR3 length equals 14 residues. Trimming stripped 5 bases from V and 0 bases from J, with 10 bases between. The V gene's germline CDR1 is SEHNR and CDR2 FQNEAQ (reference sequence). The CDR3 region is CASSQDQYQETQYF. The CDR3 region has the DNA TGTGCCAGCAGCCAAGACCAGTACCAAGAGACCCAGTACTTC.

This clonotype was picked up a small number of times. This chain joins TRBV4-3 and TRBJ2-1; TRBD2 agrees at 8 bases. CDR1 is LGHNA, CDR2 YSLEER, per germline. This CDR3 has 15 residues. The ends lost 3 bases at V and 7 bases at J; junction bases unmatched: 8. The DNA of the CDR3 is TGCGCCAGCAGCCAGGGACTAGAGGCGGGGAATGAGCAGTTCTTC. It translates to CASSQGLEAGNEQFF.

This clonotype was counted between two and nine times. This rearrangement joins TRBV3-1 to TRBJ2-3, with 7 bases identical to TRBD2. The CDR3 spans 14 residues. The germline V gene has CDR1 LGHDT and CDR2 YNNKEL (reference sequence). V trimming: 0 bases; J trimming: 5 bases; junction bases outside the gene matches: 2. The CDR3 loop is CASSQEERGDTQYF. In DNA, the CDR3 is TGTGCCAGCAGCCAAGAGGAGCGGGGAGATACGCAGTATTTT.

This clonotype was counted a few times. The rearrangement joins TRBV20-1 to TRBJ2-7; TRBD1 matches at 7 bases. The V gene end was trimmed by 5 bases and the J gene end by 6 bases; junction bases not matched to a gene: 10. The CDR3 spans 13 residues. Germline V gene sequence: CDR1 DFQATT, CDR2 SNEGSKA (reference sequence). This CDR3 reads CSAPVHAGGEQYF. Written as DNA, the CDR3 is TGCAGTGCTCCCGTTCACGCAGGGGGCGAGCAGTACTTC.

In this sample, this clonotype turned up a few times. This chain joins TRBV5-1 and TRBJ2-3, with TRBD2 matching 11 bases. Germline lookup yields CDR1 SGHRS and CDR2 YFSETQ. V was clipped by 3 bases and J by 5 bases; unmatched bases: 8. The CDR3 covers 16 residues. This CDR3 reads CASSSSSGRREDTQYF. As DNA, the CDR3 is TGCGCCAGCAGCTCCTCTAGCGGGAGGAGGGAAGATACGCAGTATTTT.

The V gene is TRBV27, the J gene TRBJ2-2; D is undetermined. Per germline, CDR1 MNHEY and CDR2 SMNVEV (reference sequence). The CDR3 runs to 14 residues. The V end lost 4 bases, the J end lost 2 bases, and 8 bases lay between the germline ends. The CDR3 nucleotides are TGTGCCAGCAGTTGGCAGATCAACACCGGGGAGCTGTTTTTT. Translation gives CASSWQINTGELFF.

The V and J genes are TRBV28 and TRBJ1-2; D not certain. Trimming removed 4 bases at V and 9 bases at J, with 9 bases between. The germline CDR1 and CDR2 sequences are MDHEN and SYDVKM. The CDR3 has 11 amino acids. CDR3: CASSYQWSYTF. The DNA for the CDR3 is TGTGCCAGCAGTTATCAGTGGAGCTACACCTTC.

This clonotype was seen once. The chain joins TRBV20-1 to TRBJ2-1, with 7 nucleotides matching TRBD2. Germline V CDR1 and CDR2: DFQATT, SNEGSKA (reference sequence). The CDR3 covers 15 residues. Losses at the gene ends were 6 bases for V and 10 bases for J; bases not matched to a gene: 18. The CDR3 DNA sequence: TGCAGTGCCCAATTAAGGGCGGGAGCCCCTCAGGAGCAGTTCTTC. This encodes CSAQLRAGAPQEQFF.

Many counts were recorded for this clonotype. This sequence joins TRBV10-3 and TRBJ1-5, with 9 bases aligning to TRBD1. Germline values: CDR1 ENHRY, CDR2 SYGVKD. The CDR3 extends over 15 amino acids. The ends lost 3 bases at V and 5 bases at J; junction bases unmatched: 5. In nucleotides, the CDR3 is TGTGCCATCAGTGATTCAGACAGGGGGTATCAGCCCCAGCATTTT. It encodes CAISDSDRGYQPQHF.

V usage is TRBV7-2 and J usage is TRBJ2-1; 14 positions agree with TRBD2. V gave up 2 bases and J gave up 8 bases; unmatched junction bases: 5. The V gene's germline CDR1 is SGHTA and CDR2 FQGNSA. The CDR3 has 16 residues. CDR3 sequence: CASSLPGLAGGYEQFF. DNA of the CDR3: TGTGCCAGCAGCTTACCCGGACTAGCGGGAGGATATGAGCAGTTCTTC.

The rearrangement uses TRBV25-1 and TRBJ2-3; TRBD1 matches 9 bases. J lost 8 bases, V lost 9 bases, and 15 bases had no gene match. Germline loops: CDR1 MGHDK, CDR2 SYGVNS. This CDR3 comprises 15 residues. In nucleotides, the CDR3 is TGTGCCAGTTCAAGGACAGGGGCCAGATCGGGTACGCAGTATTTT. Protein: CASSRTGARSGTQYF.

V usage is TRBV30 and J usage is TRBJ2-7; D is unclear. Trimming pared 3 bases from V and 1 base from J, leaving 7 bases between. CDR3 length equals 12 residues. The V gene's germline CDR1 is GTSNPN and CDR2 SVGIG (reference sequence). The CDR3 nucleotides are TGTGCCTGGAGCGCTGGGTCCTACGAGCAGTACTTC. Its protein is CAWSAGSYEQYF.

This clonotype was seen ten or more times. The chain employs TRBV5-6 and TRBJ1-6, with TRBD1 matching 9 bases. This CDR3 spans 18 amino acids. With V trimmed by 2 bases and J by 5 bases, 11 bases remained unmatched. Germline V gene sequence: CDR1 SGHDT, CDR2 YYEEEE. CDR3 loop: CASSLLSTGTGNNSPLHF. In DNA form, the CDR3 reads TGTGCCAGCAGCTTACTATCAACCGGGACAGGGAATAATTCACCCCTCCACTTT.

This chain joins TRBV12-3 or TRBV12-4 and TRBJ2-1, with 7 bases that match TRBD1. The CDR3 has 15 amino acids. The V gene end was trimmed by 5 bases and the J gene end by 6 bases; junction bases not matched to a gene: 10. CDR3 sequence (DNA): TGTGCCAGCAGTCAAGACAGGGAAAAGGTCAATGAGCAGTTCTTC. This codes for CASSQDREKVNEQFF.

Many counts were recorded for this clonotype. This rearrangement joins TRBV28 to TRBJ2-3; a possible D gene is TRBD2 (6 bases). Trimming stripped 4 bases from V and 2 bases from J, with 7 bases between. The germline V gene encodes CDR1 MDHEN and CDR2 SYDVKM. There are 13 residues in the CDR3. The CDR3 bases are TGTGCCAGCAGTTCGGGAGTCACAGATACGCAGTATTTT. Protein product: CASSSGVTDTQYF.

The rearrangement joins TRBV4-2 to TRBJ2-3; TRBD1 might be the D (6 bases). Trimming took off 1 base at V and 1 base at J, with 18 bases between the two ends. The germline CDR1 and CDR2 sequences are LGHNA and YNFKEQ. The CDR3 is 18 amino acids. The CDR3 nucleotides are TGTGCCAGCAGCCAAGGTTTTCTGGCGAGACAGGGCACAGATACGCAGTATTTT. The encoded protein is CASSQGFLARQGTDTQYF.

The rearrangement joins TRBV12-3 or TRBV12-4 to TRBJ2-7; D is possibly TRBD1 (5 bases). The CDR3 has 13 amino acids. V gave up 7 bases and J gave up 0 bases, with 10 bases separating them. As DNA, the CDR3 is TGTGCCAGCACCCCAGGGTACTCCTACGAGCAGTACTTC. The encoded protein is CASTPGYSYEQYF.

This clonotype was seen at least ten times. The chain carries TRBV6-2 or TRBV6-3 and TRBJ2-1; TRBD2 agrees at 7 bases. Unmatched junction bases numbered 10, after V lost 6 bases and J lost 5 bases. Germline V gene data show CDR1 as MNHEY and CDR2 as SVGEGT. The CDR3 contains 15 residues. The CDR3 DNA reads TGTGCCAGCAGCCCCCTTCGCCTAGCGGACAATGAGCAGTTCTTC. Translating gives CASSPLRLADNEQFF.